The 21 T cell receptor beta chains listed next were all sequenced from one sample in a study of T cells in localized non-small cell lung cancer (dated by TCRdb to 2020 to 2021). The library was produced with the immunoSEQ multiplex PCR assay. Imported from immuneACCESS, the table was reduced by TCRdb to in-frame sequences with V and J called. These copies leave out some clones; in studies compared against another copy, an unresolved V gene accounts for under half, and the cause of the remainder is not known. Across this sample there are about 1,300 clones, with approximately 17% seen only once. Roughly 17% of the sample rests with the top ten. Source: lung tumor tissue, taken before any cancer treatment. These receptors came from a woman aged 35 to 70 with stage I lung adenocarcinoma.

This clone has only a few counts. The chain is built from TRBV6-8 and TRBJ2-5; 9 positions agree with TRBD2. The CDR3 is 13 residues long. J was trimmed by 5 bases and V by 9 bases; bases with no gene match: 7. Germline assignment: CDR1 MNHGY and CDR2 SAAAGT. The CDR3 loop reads CASRGRAPETQYF. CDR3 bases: TGTGCCAGTCGCGGGAGGGCCCCCGAGACCCAGTACTTC.

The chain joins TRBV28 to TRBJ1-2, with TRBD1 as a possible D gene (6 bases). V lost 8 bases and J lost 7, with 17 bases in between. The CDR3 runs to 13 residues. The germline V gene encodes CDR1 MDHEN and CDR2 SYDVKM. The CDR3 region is CASQPTGKFGYTF. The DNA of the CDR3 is TGTGCCAGCCAGCCCACAGGGAAGTTTGGCTACACCTTC.

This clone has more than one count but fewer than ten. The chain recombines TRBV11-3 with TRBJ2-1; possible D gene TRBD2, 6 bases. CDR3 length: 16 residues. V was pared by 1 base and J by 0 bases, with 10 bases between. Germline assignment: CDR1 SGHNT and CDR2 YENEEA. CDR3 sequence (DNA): TGTGCCAGCAGCTTAGTCGGGACTTCCTCCTACAATGAGCAGTTCTTC. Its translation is CASSLVGTSSYNEQFF.

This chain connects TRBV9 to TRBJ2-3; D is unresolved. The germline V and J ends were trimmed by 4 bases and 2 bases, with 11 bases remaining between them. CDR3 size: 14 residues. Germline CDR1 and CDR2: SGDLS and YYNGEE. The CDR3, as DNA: TGTGCCAGCAGCCGCGTTGGCCCCACAGATACGCAGTATTTT. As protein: CASSRVGPTDTQYF.

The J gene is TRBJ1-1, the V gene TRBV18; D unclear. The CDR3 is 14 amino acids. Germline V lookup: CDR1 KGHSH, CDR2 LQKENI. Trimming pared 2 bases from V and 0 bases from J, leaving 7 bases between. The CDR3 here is CASSPARLNTEAFF. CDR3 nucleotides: TGTGCCAGCTCACCAGCGCGTTTGAACACTGAAGCTTTCTTT.

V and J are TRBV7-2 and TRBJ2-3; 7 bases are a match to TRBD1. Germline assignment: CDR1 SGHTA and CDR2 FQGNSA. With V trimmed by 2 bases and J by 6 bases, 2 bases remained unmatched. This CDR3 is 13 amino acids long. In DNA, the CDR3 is TGTGCCAGCAGCTTACTCAGGGGGGATACGCAGTATTTT. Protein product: CASSLLRGDTQYF.

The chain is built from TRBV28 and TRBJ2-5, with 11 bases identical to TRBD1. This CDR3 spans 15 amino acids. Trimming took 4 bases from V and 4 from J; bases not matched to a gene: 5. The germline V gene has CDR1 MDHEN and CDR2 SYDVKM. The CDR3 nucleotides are TGTGCCAGCAGTTCCCGGGGGACAGGGGGAGAGACCCAGTACTTC. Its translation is CASSSRGTGGETQYF.

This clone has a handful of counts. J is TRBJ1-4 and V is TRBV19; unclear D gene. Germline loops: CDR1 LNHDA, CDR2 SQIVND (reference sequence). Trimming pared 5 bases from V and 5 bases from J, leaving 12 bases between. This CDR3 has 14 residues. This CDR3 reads CASSPRRANEKLFF. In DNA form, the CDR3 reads TGTGCCAGTAGTCCTCGGAGGGCCAATGAAAAACTGTTTTTT. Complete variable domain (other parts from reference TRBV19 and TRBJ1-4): DGGITQSPKYLFRKEGQNVTLSCEQNLNHDAMYWYRQDPGQGLRLIYYSQIVNDFQKGDIAEGYSVSREKKESFPLTVTSAQKNPTAFYLCASSPRRANEKLFFGSGTQLSVL.

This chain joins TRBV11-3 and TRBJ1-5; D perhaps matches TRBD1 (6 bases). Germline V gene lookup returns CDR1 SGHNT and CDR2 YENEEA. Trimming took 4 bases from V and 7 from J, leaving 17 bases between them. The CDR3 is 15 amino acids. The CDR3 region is CASSSRGTPNQPQHF. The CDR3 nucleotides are TGTGCCAGCAGCTCGAGAGGGACACCTAACCAGCCCCAGCATTTT.

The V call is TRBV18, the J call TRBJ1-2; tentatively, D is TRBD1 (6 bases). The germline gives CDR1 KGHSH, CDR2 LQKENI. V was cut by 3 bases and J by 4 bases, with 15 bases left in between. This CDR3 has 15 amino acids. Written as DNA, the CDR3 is TGTGCCAGCTCACCCTCCGTACAGGGTACCTATGGCTACACCTTC. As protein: CASSPSVQGTYGYTF.

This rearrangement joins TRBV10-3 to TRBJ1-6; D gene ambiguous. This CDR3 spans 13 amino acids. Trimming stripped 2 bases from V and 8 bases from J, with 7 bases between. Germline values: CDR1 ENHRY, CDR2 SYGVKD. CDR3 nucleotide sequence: TGTGCCATCAGTGAGGATCCGTATTCACCCCTCCACTTT. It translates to CAISEDPYSPLHF.

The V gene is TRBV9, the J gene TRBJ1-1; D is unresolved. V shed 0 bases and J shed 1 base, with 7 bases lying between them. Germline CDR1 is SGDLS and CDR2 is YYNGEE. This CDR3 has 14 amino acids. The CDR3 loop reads CASSVDTENTEAFF. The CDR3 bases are TGTGCCAGCAGCGTAGACACGGAGAACACTGAAGCTTTCTTT.

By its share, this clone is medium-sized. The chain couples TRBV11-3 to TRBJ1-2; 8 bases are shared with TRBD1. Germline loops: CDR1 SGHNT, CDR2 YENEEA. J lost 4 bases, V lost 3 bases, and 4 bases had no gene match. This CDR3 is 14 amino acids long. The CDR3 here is CASSLTGARYGYTF. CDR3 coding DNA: TGTGCCAGCAGCTTGACAGGGGCCCGCTATGGCTACACCTTC.

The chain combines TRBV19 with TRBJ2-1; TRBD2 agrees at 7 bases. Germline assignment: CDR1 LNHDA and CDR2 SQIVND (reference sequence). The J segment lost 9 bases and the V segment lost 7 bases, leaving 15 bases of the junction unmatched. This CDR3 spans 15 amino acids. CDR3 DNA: TGTGCCAGTACCTCAGGGACTACCTCGGTCGGTGAGCAGTTCTTC. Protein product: CASTSGTTSVGEQFF.

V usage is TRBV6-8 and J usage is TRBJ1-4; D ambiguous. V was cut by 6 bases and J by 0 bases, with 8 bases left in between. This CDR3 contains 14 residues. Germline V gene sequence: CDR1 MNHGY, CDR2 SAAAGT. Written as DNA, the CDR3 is TGTGCCAGCAGAAACGCTGCAACTAATGAAAAACTGTTTTTT. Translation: CASRNAATNEKLFF.

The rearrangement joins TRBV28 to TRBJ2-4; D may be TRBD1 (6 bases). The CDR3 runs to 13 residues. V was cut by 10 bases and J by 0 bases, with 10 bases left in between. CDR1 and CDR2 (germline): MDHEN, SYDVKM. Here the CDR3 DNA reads TGTGCCATCGGACAGCTAGCCAAAAACATTCAGTACTTC. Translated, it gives CAIGQLAKNIQYF. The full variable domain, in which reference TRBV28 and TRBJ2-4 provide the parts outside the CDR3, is DVKVTQSSRYLVKRTGEKVFLECVQDMDHENMFWYRQDPGLGLRLIYFSYDVKMKEKGDIPEGYSVSREKKERFSLILESASTNQTSMYLCAIGQLAKNIQYFGAGTRLSVL.

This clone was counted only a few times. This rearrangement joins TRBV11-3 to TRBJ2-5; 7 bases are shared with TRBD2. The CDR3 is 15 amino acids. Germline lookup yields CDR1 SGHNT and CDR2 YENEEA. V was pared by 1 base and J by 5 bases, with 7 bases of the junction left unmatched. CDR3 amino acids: CASSLGLAARETQYF. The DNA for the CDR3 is TGTGCCAGCAGCTTAGGGCTAGCGGCTCGGGAGACCCAGTACTTC.

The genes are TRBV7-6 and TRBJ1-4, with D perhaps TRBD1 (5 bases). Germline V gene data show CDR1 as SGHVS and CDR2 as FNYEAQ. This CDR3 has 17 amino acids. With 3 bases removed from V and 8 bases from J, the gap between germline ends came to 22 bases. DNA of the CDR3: TGTGCCAGCAGCTTGGGCCGCCTGGGACCGCTAGGAGAAAAACTGTTTTTT. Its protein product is CASSLGRLGPLGEKLFF.

DNA of the CDR3: TGTGCCAGCAGTGAATCGGTAGCGGGGAAATGGGGGGAGCTGTTTTTT. Protein: CASSESVAGKWGELFF. The V gene is TRBV25-1, the J gene TRBJ2-2; 8 bases are a match to TRBD2. Losses at the gene ends were 1 base for V and 8 bases for J; bases not matched to a gene: 9. CDR1 and CDR2 (germline): MGHDK, SYGVNS. CDR3 length equals 16 residues.

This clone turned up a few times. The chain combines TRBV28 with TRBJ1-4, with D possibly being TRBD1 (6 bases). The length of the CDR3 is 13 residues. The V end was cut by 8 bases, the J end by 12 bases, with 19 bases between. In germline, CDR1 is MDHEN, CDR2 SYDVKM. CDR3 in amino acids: CASGAQGGGQLFF. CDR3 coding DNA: TGTGCCAGCGGGGCACAGGGCGGGGGACAACTGTTTTTT.

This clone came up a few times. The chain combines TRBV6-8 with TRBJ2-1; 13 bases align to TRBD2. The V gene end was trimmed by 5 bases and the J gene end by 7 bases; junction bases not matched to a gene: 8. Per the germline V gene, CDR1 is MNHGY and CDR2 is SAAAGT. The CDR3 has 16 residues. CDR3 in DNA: TGTGCCAGCAGTACCGGACTAGCGGGAGTTAAGAATGAGCAGTTCTTC. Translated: CASSTGLAGVKNEQFF.